Following are 9 T cell receptor beta chains from one sample sequenced in a study of shared clonotypes between healthy human individuals. Some clones are missing from TCRdb's copy, which holds only in-frame ones; the method was immunoSEQ multiplex PCR. The data show fewer than 500,000 clones, 60% to 80% seen once. Material: PBMCs. Receptors originate from a woman aged 40 to 50 in good health. Some clones in this sample may be carry-over from other donors' samples.

This chain joins TRBV4-3 and TRBJ2-3, with D unclear. V was cut by 0 bases and J by 6 bases, with 4 bases left in between. Per the germline V gene, CDR1 is LGHNA and CDR2 is YSLEER. CDR3 length: 12 residues. For the CDR3, the DNA is TGCGCCAGCAGCCAAGAAAGGGATACGCAGTATTTT. This codes for CASSQERDTQYF.

The chain links TRBV6-1 to TRBJ2-7, with 9 bases aligning to TRBD1. Germline CDR1 MNHNS, CDR2 SASEGT. V lost 8 bases, J lost 3 bases, and 2 bases stayed unmatched. The CDR3 sequence is 12 residues long. The CDR3 is CASRDRVYEQYF. The DNA for the CDR3 is TGTGCCAGCCGGGACAGGGTCTACGAGCAGTACTTC.

This chain connects TRBV19 to TRBJ2-1, with 8 nucleotides matching TRBD2. The CDR3 length is 15 residues. V dropped 5 bases and J dropped 5; count of bases not matched to a gene: 8. The germline gives CDR1 LNHDA, CDR2 SQIVND (reference sequence). As DNA, the CDR3 is TGTGCCAGTAGTCCCAGCGGGAGATGGGACAATGAGCAGTTCTTC. It translates to CASSPSGRWDNEQFF. Together with reference TRBV19 and TRBJ2-1, the CDR3 gives the full variable domain: DGGITQSPKYLFRKEGQNVTLSCEQNLNHDAMYWYRQDPGQGLRLIYYSQIVNDFQKGDIAEGYSVSREKKESFPLTVTSAQKNPTAFYLCASSPSGRWDNEQFFGPGTRLTVL.

The chain has TRBV7-9 and TRBJ2-7; tentative D call: TRBD1 (5 bases). Looked up from germline, CDR1 is SEHNR and CDR2 is FQNEAQ (reference sequence). The V gene lost 3 bases and the J gene lost 2 bases, with 17 bases spanning the gap. The CDR3 contains 16 residues. The CDR3 is CASSFKQGDLAYEQYF. CDR3 nucleotide sequence: TGTGCCAGCAGCTTTAAACAAGGGGATTTGGCCTACGAGCAGTACTTC. The full variable domain, in which reference TRBV7-9 and TRBJ2-7 provide the parts outside the CDR3, is DTGVSQNPRHKITKRGQNVTFRCDPISEHNRLYWYRQTLGQGPEFLTYFQNEAQLEKSRLLSDRFSAERPKGSFSTLEIQRTEQGDSAMYLCASSFKQGDLAYEQYFGPGTRLTVT.

This clone occurred a few times. This chain uses TRBV21-1 with TRBJ2-5; TRBD2, the table's D call, was not compared with the DNA. TRBV21-1 is noted as a pseudogene. The CDR3 sequence is 15 residues long. CDR3 amino acids: CASSKVAGLGETQYF. CDR3 nucleotides: TGTGCCAGCAGCAAAGTAGCGGGCTTGGGAGAGACCCAGTACTTC.

V gene TRBV5-8 combines with J gene TRBJ2-7; 10 bases match TRBD1. The J segment lost 5 bases and the V segment lost 3 bases, leaving 5 bases of the junction unmatched. This CDR3 is 14 amino acids long. Germline V gene lookup returns CDR1 SGHTS and CDR2 YDEGEE. CDR3 amino acids: CASSSGQGMDEQYF. In nucleotides, the CDR3 is TGTGCCAGCAGCTCGGGACAGGGGATGGACGAGCAGTACTTC.

The chain uses TRBV14 and TRBJ2-1; TRBD2 aligns across 10 bases. Germline trimming cut 2 bases from V and 4 bases from J; bases unmatched to any gene: 8. The CDR3 is 17 amino acids. CDR1 SGHDN and CDR2 FVKESK come from the germline V gene. This chain's CDR3 is CASSQRKREGRYNEQFF. DNA of the CDR3: TGTGCCAGCAGCCAACGCAAGCGGGAGGGTCGATACAATGAGCAGTTCTTC.

This rearrangement joins TRBV7-8 to TRBJ1-1; 9 nucleotides line up with TRBD1. The germline V gene has CDR1 SGHVS and CDR2 FQNEAQ. The length of the CDR3 is 15 residues. The V gene end was trimmed by 4 bases and the J gene end by 3 bases; junction bases not matched to a gene: 6. The CDR3 spells CASSSRTGDDTEAFF. The CDR3 bases are TGTGCCAGCAGCTCCCGGACAGGGGATGACACTGAAGCTTTCTTT.

The V and J genes are TRBV18 and TRBJ1-2; no clear D gene. This CDR3 is built from 12 residues. V lost 4 bases and J lost 8, with 11 bases in between. The V gene's germline CDR1 is KGHSH and CDR2 LQKENI. The CDR3 sequence: CASSLPGGGYTF. The CDR3 region has the DNA TGTGCCAGCTCACTGCCGGGTGGGGGCTACACCTTC.